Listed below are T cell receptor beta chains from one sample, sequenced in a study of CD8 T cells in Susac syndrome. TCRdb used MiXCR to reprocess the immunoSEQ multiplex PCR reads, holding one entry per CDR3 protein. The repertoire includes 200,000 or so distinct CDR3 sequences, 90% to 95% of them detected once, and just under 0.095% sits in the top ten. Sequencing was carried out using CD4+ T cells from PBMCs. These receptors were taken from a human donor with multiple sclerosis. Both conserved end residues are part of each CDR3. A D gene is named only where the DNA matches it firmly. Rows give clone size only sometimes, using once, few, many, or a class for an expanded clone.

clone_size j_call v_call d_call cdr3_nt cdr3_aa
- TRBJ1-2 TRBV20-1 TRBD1 TGCAGTGCGAACAGGGGGCGCCCGGGTGGCTACACCTTC CSANRGRPGGYTF
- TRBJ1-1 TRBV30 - TGTGCCTGGAGTGGGTCACGGGGTTCGGACACTGAAGCTTTCTTT CAWSGSRGSDTEAFF
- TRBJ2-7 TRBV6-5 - TGTGCCAGCAGTTACTCCCCCGGAGACCGAGACTATTACGAGCAGTACTTC CASSYSPGDRDYYEQYF
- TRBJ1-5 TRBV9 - TGTGCCAGCAGCGAGCGGGGGATCGGCAATCAGCCCCAGCATTTT CASSERGIGNQPQHF
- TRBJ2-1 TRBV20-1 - TGCAGTGCTATCCGACCGGAGAGCAATGAGCAGTTCTTC CSAIRPESNEQFF
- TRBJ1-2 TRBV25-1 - TGTGCCAGCAGTGCCAGCTATGGCTACACCTTC CASSASYGYTF
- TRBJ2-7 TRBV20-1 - TGCAGTGCTAGGGAACTTAGGGAGCAGTACTTC CSARELREQYF
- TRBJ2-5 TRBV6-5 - TGTGCCAGCAGTTTGGGGGAGTTCCAAGAGACCCAGTACTTC CASSLGEFQETQYF
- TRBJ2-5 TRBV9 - TGTGCCAGCAGCGTTACCGCAATAGAGACCCAGTACTTC CASSVTAIETQYF
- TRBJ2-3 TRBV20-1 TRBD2 TGCAGTGCTATGACTAGCGGGAGCACAGATACGCAGTATTTT CSAMTSGSTDTQYF
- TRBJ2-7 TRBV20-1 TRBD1 TGCAGTGCTTTGGACAGGGAGCCCTACGAGCAGTACTTC CSALDREPYEQYF
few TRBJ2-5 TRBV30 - TGTGCCTGGAGTGTAAAGGGGATTGAGACCCAGTACTTC CAWSVKGIETQYF
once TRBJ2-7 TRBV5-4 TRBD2 TGTGCCAGCAGCCTCGGGGGAGGGGTCACCTACGAGCAGTACTTC CASSLGGGVTYEQYF
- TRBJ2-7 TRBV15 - TGTGCCACCAGCCTGACAATTACGGGCTCCTACGAGCAGTACTTC CATSLTITGSYEQYF
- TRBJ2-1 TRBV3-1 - TGTGCCAGCAGCCAGAGGGCGAATGAGCAGTTCTTC CASSQRANEQFF
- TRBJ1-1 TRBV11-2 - TGTGCCAGCACTGGACTTTCGAACACTGAAGCTTTCTTT CASTGLSNTEAFF
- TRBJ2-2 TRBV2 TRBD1 TGTGCCAGCAGTGGACAGGGGGCGGTTGCCGGGGAGCTGTTTTTT CASSGQGAVAGELFF
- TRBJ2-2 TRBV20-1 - TGCAGTGCTAGAGGGATTGGGCCCCTCACGTCGAAGAACACCGGGGAGCTGTTTTTT CSARGIGPLTSKNTGELFF
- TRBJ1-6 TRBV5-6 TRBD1 TGTGCCAGCAGCTCCCAGGCAGGGGGGCGTTCACCCCTCCACTTT CASSSQAGGRSPLHF
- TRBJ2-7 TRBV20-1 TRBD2 TGCAGTGCTTCGGGGGATAGCGGGAGAAGCGAGCAGTACTTC CSASGDSGRSEQYF
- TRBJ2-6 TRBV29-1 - TGCAGCGTAGGGGGGAGCTCTGGGGCCAACGTCCTGACTTTC CSVGGSSGANVLTF
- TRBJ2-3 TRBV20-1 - TGCAGTGCTAGAGATTCCCAGGGAACAGATACGCAGTATTTT CSARDSQGTDTQYF
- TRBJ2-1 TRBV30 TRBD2 TGTGCCTGGAGGTCTAGCGGAGCCTACAATGAGCAGTTCTTC CAWRSSGAYNEQFF
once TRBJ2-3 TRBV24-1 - TGTGCCACCAGTGATTCATACACCCCTAGCACAGATACGCAGTATTTT CATSDSYTPSTDTQYF
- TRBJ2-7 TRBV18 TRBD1 TGTGCCAGCTCACCACAGGGGGCGAGGGACGTCGAGCAGTACTTC CASSPQGARDVEQYF
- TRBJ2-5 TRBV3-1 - TGTGCCAGCAGCCGGGTAGGCCGGGGAGAGACCCAGTACTTC CASSRVGRGETQYF